This T cell receptor (beta chain) was sequenced in a study of cytomegalovirus exposure and HLA in healthy donors. This clone was observed a handful of times. Its antigen is currently unknown. Study-wide results and caveats: Segments of the TCR beta V type were, in most cases, productive about 87% or about 30% of the time in an earlier analysis.

The primer mix had 60 Vbeta and 13 Jbeta primers. The method was immunoSEQ multiplex PCR; TCRdb's version includes in-frame clones alone and lacks a portion of them. The repertoire has fewer than 100,000 clones, roughly 80% of them found once; the top ten carry less than 9%. This TCR was recovered from a man aged 40-55 years in good health and CMV-seropositive. The sequenced sample consisted of PBMCs.

CDR3: CASSRTGSGYTF. The CDR3 DNA sequence: TGTGCCAGCAGTCGGACAGGGAGTGGCTACACCTTC. The V call is TRBV28, the J call TRBJ1-2, with 8 bases matching TRBD1. With V trimmed by 5 bases and J by 7 bases, 3 bases remained unmatched. The CDR3 consists of 12 residues. From germline, CDR1 is MDHEN and CDR2 SYDVKM.